Following are 18 T cell receptor beta chains from one sample sequenced in a study of cytomegalovirus exposure and HLA in healthy donors. This PCR relied on a set of 60 Vbeta primers and 13 Jbeta primers. This table comes from immunoSEQ multiplex PCR, and its TCRdb copy is limited to in-frame clones, with some not included. The sample holds 210,000 or so clones, less than 85% seen once. The material sequenced was PBMCs. These receptor sequences come from a girl aged 2 to 9 in good health and CMV-seronegative.

The J gene is TRBJ1-1, the V gene TRBV7-9; 12 bases are a match to TRBD1. V gave up 6 bases and J gave up 3 bases; unmatched junction bases: 8. Germline V CDR1 and CDR2: SEHNR, FQNEAQ (reference sequence). The CDR3 sequence is 16 residues long. The CDR3 is CASRAGTGGEDTEAFF. The CDR3 bases are TGTGCCAGCAGGGCCGGGACAGGGGGCGAGGACACTGAAGCTTTCTTT. Full variable domain (remainder filled in from reference TRBV7-9 and TRBJ1-1): DTGVSQNPRHKITKRGQNVTFRCDPISEHNRLYWYRQTLGQGPEFLTYFQNEAQLEKSRLLSDRFSAERPKGSFSTLEIQRTEQGDSAMYLCASRAGTGGEDTEAFFGQGTRLTVV.

This clone was found a few times. The rearrangement uses TRBV4-2 and TRBJ1-2; 8 positions match TRBD1. The CDR3 is 12 residues long. The germline CDR1 and CDR2 sequences are LGHNA and YNFKEQ. V lost 9 bases to trimming and J lost 7 bases; unmatched junction nucleotides: 7. In nucleotides, the CDR3 is TGTGCCAGTTCGACAGGGGAAGGTGGCTACACCTTC. Protein product: CASSTGEGGYTF.

This chain joins TRBV5-1 and TRBJ1-2, with a tentative D call TRBD1 (6 bases). The CDR3 loop spans 14 amino acids. Trimming cost V 0 bases and J 6 bases, with 12 bases left between them. CDR1 and CDR2 from the germline V gene are SGHRS and YFSETQ. CDR3 sequence reads: CASSLGYRVHGYTF. The CDR3 region has the DNA TGCGCCAGCAGCTTGGGATACAGGGTTCATGGCTACACCTTC.

The chain links TRBV4-1 to TRBJ2-5, with D uncertain. CDR1 is MGHRA and CDR2 is YSYEKL in the germline V gene. The CDR3 runs 12 residues. Deletions cut 3 bases from V and 5 bases from J, with 7 bases between. Here the CDR3 DNA reads TGCGCCAGCAGCCACCTCGGGGAGACCCAGTACTTC. As protein: CASSHLGETQYF.

In this sample, this clone turned up once. The V and J genes are TRBV12-5 and TRBJ2-2; 9 nucleotides line up with TRBD1. Germline CDR1 and CDR2: LGHNT and FRNRAP. The junction had 6 bases not matched to a gene; V was cut back by 8 bases and J by 5 bases. CDR3 length: 14 amino acids. DNA for the CDR3: TGTGCTAGTATGTGGACAGGGGATACCGGGGAGCTGTTTTTT. Protein: CASMWTGDTGELFF.

V usage is TRBV19 and J usage is TRBJ2-5; 11 bases align to TRBD2. V was pared by 6 bases and J by 2 bases, with 5 bases of the junction left unmatched. Germline CDR1 is LNHDA and CDR2 is SQIVND (reference sequence). The CDR3 loop spans 15 amino acids. This CDR3 is CASRILAGGQETQYF. CDR3 bases: TGTGCCAGTAGAATCCTAGCGGGGGGTCAAGAGACCCAGTACTTC.

The chain combines TRBV19 with TRBJ2-5; D is possibly TRBD2 (5 bases). Trimming cost V 5 bases and J 6 bases, with 13 bases left between them. The CDR3 sequence is 13 residues long. Germline V lookup: CDR1 LNHDA, CDR2 SQIVND (reference sequence). The DNA for the CDR3 is TGTGCCAGTAGTTGGGCTAGCACGAAGACCCAGTACTTC. Translating it yields CASSWASTKTQYF.

This clone was counted once. V gene TRBV5-6 combines with J gene TRBJ2-3, with 8 bases identical to TRBD2. Trimming removed 4 bases from V and 4 bases from J; junction bases left unmatched: 5. Germline lookup yields CDR1 SGHDT and CDR2 YYEEEE. This CDR3 is 14 amino acids long. This chain's CDR3 is CASSLPGLADTQYF. CDR3 in DNA: TGTGCCAGCAGCCTACCGGGACTAGCAGATACGCAGTATTTT.

The chain recombines TRBV27 with TRBJ2-5; the D is unclear. Germline V gives CDR1 MNHEY, CDR2 SMNVEV (reference sequence). V lost 3 bases to trimming and J lost 2 bases, with 10 bases between them. The CDR3 length is 14 residues. CDR3 sequence: CASSFFGGQETQYF. In DNA, the CDR3 is TGTGCCAGCAGTTTTTTCGGCGGTCAAGAGACCCAGTACTTC.

The V and J genes are TRBV5-1 and TRBJ2-7, with 8 bases identical to TRBD2. The CDR3 length is 16 residues. Germline V gene lookup returns CDR1 SGHRS and CDR2 YFSETQ. The junction had 7 bases not matched to a gene; V was cut back by 0 bases and J by 2 bases. The DNA for the CDR3 is TGCGCCAGCAGCTTGGCCCAAGCGGGGGATCCCTACGAGCAGTACTTC. Translation gives CASSLAQAGDPYEQYF.

The V and J genes are TRBV5-6 and TRBJ2-2, with D unresolved. The CDR3 extends over 14 amino acids. The V gene's germline CDR1 is SGHDT and CDR2 YYEEEE. V lost 2 bases and J lost 2, with 7 bases in between. The CDR3 loop is CASSFDTNTGELFF. Here the CDR3 DNA reads TGTGCCAGCAGCTTTGACACCAACACCGGGGAGCTGTTTTTT.

The DNA of the CDR3 is TGTGCCAGCAGCTCCCGGGGACTAAGTGGAAACACCATATATTTT. It codes for CASSSRGLSGNTIYF. This chain connects TRBV5-6 to TRBJ1-3; a weak D match, TRBD1 (5 bases). Looked up from germline, CDR1 is SGHDT and CDR2 is YYEEEE. The CDR3 spans 15 residues. Trimming removed 3 bases from V and 3 bases from J, with 13 bases in between.

V and J are TRBV30 and TRBJ2-1; 7 positions agree with TRBD2. Germline CDR1 is GTSNPN and CDR2 is SVGIG (reference sequence). The CDR3 length is 14 residues. Unmatched junction bases numbered 7, after V lost 3 bases and J lost 5 bases. The chain's CDR3 is CAWSWGEGDNEQFF. The CDR3 DNA reads TGTGCCTGGAGCTGGGGGGAGGGAGACAATGAGCAGTTCTTC.

This clone was observed a single time. This chain uses TRBV5-4 with TRBJ2-3; 8 bases agree with TRBD2. Germline CDR1 is SGHNT and CDR2 is YYREEE (reference sequence). CDR3 length: 12 amino acids. V trimming: 2 bases; J trimming: 10 bases; junction bases outside the gene matches: 3. The chain's CDR3 is CASSLAGDAQYF. The CDR3 bases are TGTGCCAGCAGCTTAGCGGGGGATGCGCAGTATTTT.

This clone came up a few times. The chain has TRBV30 and TRBJ1-5; 7 bases are a match to TRBD1. Looked up from germline, CDR1 is GTSNPN and CDR2 is SVGIG (reference sequence). The V gene end was trimmed by 4 bases and the J gene end by 1 base; junction bases not matched to a gene: 4. The CDR3 is 14 amino acids. CDR3 bases: TGTGCCTGGACAGGGGGTCAAAGCAATCAGCCCCAGCATTTT. Its translation: CAWTGGQSNQPQHF.

This clone was observed a handful of times. The chain carries TRBV5-1 and TRBJ1-2; 8 nucleotides match TRBD1. V was pared by 6 bases and J by 7 bases, with 11 bases of the junction left unmatched. Germline CDR1 SGHRS, CDR2 YFSETQ. The CDR3 runs 14 residues. CDR3 residues: CASKESSGGFGYTF. CDR3 nucleotide sequence: TGCGCCAGCAAAGAGTCTTCAGGGGGCTTTGGCTACACCTTC.

The chain uses TRBV19 and TRBJ1-4, with 10 bases fitting TRBD1. Germline V gene data show CDR1 as LNHDA and CDR2 as SQIVND (reference sequence). This CDR3 comprises 16 residues. The V segment lost 5 bases and the J segment 8 bases; nucleotides outside the gene matches: 11. The CDR3 coding sequence is TGTGCCAGTAGTCCCAAAGGCGGGACAGGGGCGGAAAAACTGTTTTTT. Protein sequence: CASSPKGGTGAEKLFF.

The chain is built from TRBV27 and TRBJ1-1; no reliable D call. Trimming shortened V by 2 bases and J by 0 bases, and 10 bases separated the two germline ends. The CDR3 extends over 15 amino acids. Germline lookup yields CDR1 MNHEY and CDR2 SMNVEV (reference sequence). The CDR3 DNA reads as TGTGCCAGCAGTTTAGGCCCGAGGATGAACACTGAAGCTTTCTTT. It encodes CASSLGPRMNTEAFF.